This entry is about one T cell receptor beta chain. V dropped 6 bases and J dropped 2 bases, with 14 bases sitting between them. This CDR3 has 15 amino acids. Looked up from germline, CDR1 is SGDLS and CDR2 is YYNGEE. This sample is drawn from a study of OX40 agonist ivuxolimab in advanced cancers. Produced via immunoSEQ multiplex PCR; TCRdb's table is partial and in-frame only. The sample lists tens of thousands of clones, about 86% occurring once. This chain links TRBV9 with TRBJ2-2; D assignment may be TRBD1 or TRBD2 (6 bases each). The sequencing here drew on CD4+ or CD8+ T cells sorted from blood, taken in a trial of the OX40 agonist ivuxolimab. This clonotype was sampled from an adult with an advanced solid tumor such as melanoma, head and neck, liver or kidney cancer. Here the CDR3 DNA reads TGTGCCAGCACCCCCAGGGGACTTAACACCGGGGAGCTGTTTTTT. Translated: CASTPRGLNTGELFF.